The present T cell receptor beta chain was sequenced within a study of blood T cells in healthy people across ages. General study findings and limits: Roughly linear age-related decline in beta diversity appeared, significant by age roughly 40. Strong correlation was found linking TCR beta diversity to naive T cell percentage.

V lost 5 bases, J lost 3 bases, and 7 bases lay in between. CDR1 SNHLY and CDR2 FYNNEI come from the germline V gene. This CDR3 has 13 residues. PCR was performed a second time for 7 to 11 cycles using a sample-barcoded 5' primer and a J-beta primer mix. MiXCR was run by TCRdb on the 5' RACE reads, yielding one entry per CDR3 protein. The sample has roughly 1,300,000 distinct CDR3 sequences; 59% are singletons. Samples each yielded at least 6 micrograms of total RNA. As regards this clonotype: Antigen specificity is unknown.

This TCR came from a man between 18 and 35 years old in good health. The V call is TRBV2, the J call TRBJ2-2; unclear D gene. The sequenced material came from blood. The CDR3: CASSWVHTGELFF. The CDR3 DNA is TGTGCCAGCAGTTGGGTCCACACCGGGGAGCTGTTTTTT.